The present T cell receptor (beta chain) was sequenced within a study of shared clonotypes between healthy human individuals. As to this clone: With a much larger clone just one base away, this may be a read error.

Method: immunoSEQ multiplex PCR; TCRdb's copy keeps in-frame clones and lacks some. This repertoire shows roughly 500,000 clones, 75% to 85% found once; its top ten account for under 15%. Sequencing was performed on PBMCs. The sequence was collected from a woman between 40 and 50 years old in good health. Some clones in this sample may be carry-over from other donors' samples.

The CDR3 spells CASSPGTGYEQYF. DNA for the CDR3: TGTGCCAGCAGCCCCGGGACAGGGTACGAGCAGTACTTC. The genes are TRBV7-9 and TRBJ2-7; the match to TRBD1 covers 9 bases. Looked up from germline, CDR1 is SEHNR and CDR2 is FQNEAQ (reference sequence). This CDR3 is 13 amino acids long. V lost 5 bases to trimming and J lost 4 bases; unmatched junction nucleotides: 3.